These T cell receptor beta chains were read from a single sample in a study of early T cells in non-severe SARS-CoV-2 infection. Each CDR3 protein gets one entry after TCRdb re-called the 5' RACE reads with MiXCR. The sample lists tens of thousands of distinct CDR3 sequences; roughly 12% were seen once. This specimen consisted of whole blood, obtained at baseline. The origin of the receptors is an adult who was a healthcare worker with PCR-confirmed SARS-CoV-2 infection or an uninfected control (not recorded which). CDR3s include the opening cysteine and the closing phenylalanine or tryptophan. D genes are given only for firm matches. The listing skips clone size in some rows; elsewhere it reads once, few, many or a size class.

CDR3 DNA: TGTGCCAGCAGCTTAACTTTGGGACACCTCCCTACCTACGAGCAGTACTTC; CDR3 protein: CASSLTLGHLPTYEQYF; D gene: NA; clone size: NA; J gene: TRBJ2-7; V gene: TRBV7-9
CDR3 DNA: TGTGCCAGCAGCTTGGGAACCGGGACCCCATACAATGAGCAGTTCTTC; CDR3 protein: CASSLGTGTPYNEQFF; D gene: NA; clone size: few; J gene: TRBJ2-1; V gene: TRBV7-6
CDR3 DNA: TGCAGTGCTCTTCCTTTCAGGGGGAACACTGAAGCTTTCTTT; CDR3 protein: CSALPFRGNTEAFF; D gene: NA; clone size: NA; J gene: TRBJ1-1; V gene: TRBV20-1
CDR3 DNA: TGTGCCAGCAGCCCTTCTACAGAGTATAATTCACCCCTCCACTTT; CDR3 protein: CASSPSTEYNSPLHF; D gene: NA; clone size: NA; J gene: TRBJ1-6; V gene: TRBV4-2
CDR3 DNA: TGTGCCAGCAGCTTGGCGACAGGGAAGGGACAAGAGACCCAGTACTTC; CDR3 protein: CASSLATGKGQETQYF; D gene: TRBD1; clone size: NA; J gene: TRBJ2-5; V gene: TRBV11-2
CDR3 DNA: TGCGGAAAGGGGGGCGACAGGCCGACGGGCAATCAGCCCCAGCATTTT; CDR3 protein: CGKGGDRPTGNQPQHF; D gene: NA; clone size: few; J gene: TRBJ1-5; V gene: TRBV29-1
CDR3 DNA: TGTGCCAGTACCGCCGAACAGGGTCGGTTCGCCGAGCAGTACTTC; CDR3 protein: CASTAEQGRFAEQYF; D gene: NA; clone size: few; J gene: TRBJ2-7; V gene: TRBV27
CDR3 DNA: TGTGCCAGCAGTGGAGGGGGAGAGACCCAGTACTTC; CDR3 protein: CASSGGGETQYF; D gene: NA; clone size: few; J gene: TRBJ2-5; V gene: TRBV28
CDR3 DNA: TGTGCCAGCAGTGACAGGGGTTTTGAAAAACTGTTTTTT; CDR3 protein: CASSDRGFEKLFF; D gene: NA; clone size: NA; J gene: TRBJ1-4; V gene: TRBV2
CDR3 DNA: TGCGGCGTTTTTACCAGTACCTACGAGCAGTACTTC; CDR3 protein: CGVFTSTYEQYF; D gene: NA; clone size: NA; J gene: TRBJ2-7; V gene: TRBV29-1
CDR3 DNA: TGTGCCAGCAGGGACGGCTCTTTCTACGAGCAGTACTTC; CDR3 protein: CASRDGSFYEQYF; D gene: NA; clone size: NA; J gene: TRBJ2-7; V gene: TRBV11-2
CDR3 DNA: TGTGCCAGCAGTGAAAGGGTCCAACTTATAGCCAAAAACATTCAGTACTTC; CDR3 protein: CASSERVQLIAKNIQYF; D gene: NA; clone size: few; J gene: TRBJ2-4; V gene: TRBV2
CDR3 DNA: TGTGCCAGCAGTCGAGAGAGACAGGGGGTGCGAGCTTTCTTT; CDR3 protein: CASSRERQGVRAFF; D gene: TRBD1; clone size: few; J gene: TRBJ1-1; V gene: TRBV6-5
CDR3 DNA: TGCAGTGCTAGAACCCCGGACCTCACAGATACGCAGTATTTT; CDR3 protein: CSARTPDLTDTQYF; D gene: NA; clone size: NA; J gene: TRBJ2-3; V gene: TRBV20-1
CDR3 DNA: TGTGCCACCAGCGCCAGGACAATCGGCGACACCGGGGAGCTGTTTTTT; CDR3 protein: CATSARTIGDTGELFF; D gene: NA; clone size: NA; J gene: TRBJ2-2; V gene: TRBV15
CDR3 DNA: TGCGCCAGCAGCCCATCTAACACCGGGGAGCTGTTTTTT; CDR3 protein: CASSPSNTGELFF; D gene: NA; clone size: many; J gene: TRBJ2-2; V gene: TRBV5-1
CDR3 DNA: TGTGCCAGCAGTTCCCCGGTGGGGCAAGAGACCCAGTACTTC; CDR3 protein: CASSSPVGQETQYF; D gene: NA; clone size: many; J gene: TRBJ2-5; V gene: TRBV28
CDR3 DNA: TGTGCCAGCAGCTTGGGGACACACTACGAGCAGTACTTC; CDR3 protein: CASSLGTHYEQYF; D gene: NA; clone size: NA; J gene: TRBJ2-7; V gene: TRBV5-6
CDR3 DNA: TGCGGTAGGTCGGCCGCAGATACGCAGTATTTT; CDR3 protein: CGRSAADTQYF; D gene: NA; clone size: NA; J gene: TRBJ2-3; V gene: TRBV20-1
CDR3 DNA: TGTGCCAGCAGCCAAGACGGCAGACAGCAGGGGAATTCACCCCTCCACTTT; CDR3 protein: CASSQDGRQQGNSPLHF; D gene: NA; clone size: few; J gene: TRBJ1-6; V gene: TRBV4-2
CDR3 DNA: TGTGCCACCAGCAGGGAAATACAGGCAGGAAAAGAGACCCAGTACTTC; CDR3 protein: CATSREIQAGKETQYF; D gene: NA; clone size: few; J gene: TRBJ2-5; V gene: TRBV15
CDR3 DNA: TGCAGCGTGAAGCGGGCGGACAATGAGCAGTTCTTC; CDR3 protein: CSVKRADNEQFF; D gene: NA; clone size: few; J gene: TRBJ2-1; V gene: TRBV20-1
CDR3 DNA: TGTGCCAGCAGCTGGGACGGGAACACTGAAGCTTTCTTT; CDR3 protein: CASSWDGNTEAFF; D gene: NA; clone size: NA; J gene: TRBJ1-1; V gene: TRBV7-2
CDR3 DNA: TGCAGTGCTAAGGGGGGCCTGGAGACCCAGTACTTC; CDR3 protein: CSAKGGLETQYF; D gene: NA; clone size: many; J gene: TRBJ2-5; V gene: TRBV20-1
CDR3 DNA: TGTGCCAGCAGCTTAGTGTTATCTTCGAGGGGCACAGCGGGGGCTGATACGCAGTATTTT; CDR3 protein: CASSLVLSSRGTAGADTQYF; D gene: TRBD2; clone size: NA; J gene: TRBJ2-3; V gene: TRBV7-2
CDR3 DNA: TGTGCCAGCAGCGGAGGGGCAGCGAACACTGAAGCTTTCTTT; CDR3 protein: CASSGGAANTEAFF; D gene: NA; clone size: NA; J gene: TRBJ1-1; V gene: TRBV9
CDR3 DNA: TGTGCCAGCAGCGCGCGGGTCGGGGAGCTGTTTTTT; CDR3 protein: CASSARVGELFF; D gene: NA; clone size: NA; J gene: TRBJ2-2; V gene: TRBV7-2
CDR3 DNA: TGCAGTGCGTCACTAGAACGGCAGTTCTTC; CDR3 protein: CSASLERQFF; D gene: NA; clone size: many; J gene: TRBJ2-1; V gene: TRBV20-1
CDR3 DNA: TGCAGTGCGGACAGGGACACTGAAGCTTTCTTT; CDR3 protein: CSADRDTEAFF; D gene: TRBD1; clone size: NA; J gene: TRBJ1-1; V gene: TRBV20-1
CDR3 DNA: TGTGCCAGCAGCTTAAATTCCGGAAGCACTGAAGCTTTCTTT; CDR3 protein: CASSLNSGSTEAFF; D gene: NA; clone size: many; J gene: TRBJ1-1; V gene: TRBV7-9
CDR3 DNA: TGTGCCAGCCGAACCTCTGGAAACACCATATATTTT; CDR3 protein: CASRTSGNTIYF; D gene: NA; clone size: NA; J gene: TRBJ1-3; V gene: TRBV12-3/TRBV12-4
CDR3 DNA: TGTGCCAGCAGCCGTTCAGCGGGGAGCACAGATACGCAGTATTTT; CDR3 protein: CASSRSAGSTDTQYF; D gene: TRBD2; clone size: few; J gene: TRBJ2-3; V gene: TRBV5-4
CDR3 DNA: TGTGCCAGCTCACCACCGACGGGGGACAACTCTGGAAACACCATATATTTT; CDR3 protein: CASSPPTGDNSGNTIYF; D gene: NA; clone size: NA; J gene: TRBJ1-3; V gene: TRBV18
CDR3 DNA: TGTGCCAGCAGTTCACAGAGCACAGATACGCAGTATTTT; CDR3 protein: CASSSQSTDTQYF; D gene: NA; clone size: NA; J gene: TRBJ2-3; V gene: TRBV6-6
CDR3 DNA: TGCAGTGCTTATACGACAGGGGGCAAAGATGAAGCTTTCTTT; CDR3 protein: CSAYTTGGKDEAFF; D gene: TRBD1; clone size: many; J gene: TRBJ1-1; V gene: TRBV20-1
CDR3 DNA: TGTGCCAGCAGGACTAGCGGGGGGGCCAGTTATACGCAGTATTTT; CDR3 protein: CASRTSGGASYTQYF; D gene: TRBD2; clone size: many; J gene: TRBJ2-3; V gene: TRBV12-3/TRBV12-4
CDR3 DNA: TGTGCCAGCAGTTTAGCTAACGGGTGGAACACCGGGGAGCTGTTTTTT; CDR3 protein: CASSLANGWNTGELFF; D gene: NA; clone size: few; J gene: TRBJ2-2; V gene: TRBV12-3/TRBV12-4
CDR3 DNA: TGTGCCAGCAGCAGAAGGGGTGACGAGCAGTTCTTC; CDR3 protein: CASSRRGDEQFF; D gene: NA; clone size: many; J gene: TRBJ2-1; V gene: TRBV9
CDR3 DNA: TGTGCCAGCAGCCTTTTCTACGAGCAGTACTTC; CDR3 protein: CASSLFYEQYF; D gene: NA; clone size: many; J gene: TRBJ2-7; V gene: TRBV11-2
CDR3 DNA: TGTGCCAGCACTCCGGGACGGCACTCTGGGGCCAACGTCCTGACTTTC; CDR3 protein: CASTPGRHSGANVLTF; D gene: NA; clone size: NA; J gene: TRBJ2-6; V gene: TRBV6-5
CDR3 DNA: TGTGCCAGCCGGGCCGGACGGGACAGGGGAAATACGCAGTATTTT; CDR3 protein: CASRAGRDRGNTQYF; D gene: TRBD1; clone size: NA; J gene: TRBJ2-3; V gene: TRBV27
CDR3 DNA: TGTGCCAGTATCCTGGGACCGAAAACTGAAGCTTTCTTT; CDR3 protein: CASILGPKTEAFF; D gene: NA; clone size: few; J gene: TRBJ1-1; V gene: TRBV19
CDR3 DNA: TGCGCCAGCAGCCCGGACTCTCTCCCACAAGAGACCCAGTACTTC; CDR3 protein: CASSPDSLPQETQYF; D gene: NA; clone size: few; J gene: TRBJ2-5; V gene: TRBV5-1
CDR3 DNA: TGTGCCAGCAGCCCCCAGCCCCGGGACACTGAAGCTTTCTTT; CDR3 protein: CASSPQPRDTEAFF; D gene: NA; clone size: NA; J gene: TRBJ1-1; V gene: TRBV9
CDR3 DNA: TGCGCCAGCAGTGCATCCAATACGCAGTATTTT; CDR3 protein: CASSASNTQYF; D gene: NA; clone size: NA; J gene: TRBJ2-3; V gene: TRBV10-2
CDR3 DNA: TGTGCCAGCAGCACAGGCAGTCGACCTGGCACAGATACGCAGTATTTT; CDR3 protein: CASSTGSRPGTDTQYF; D gene: NA; clone size: NA; J gene: TRBJ2-3; V gene: TRBV11-3
CDR3 DNA: TGTGCCAGCAGTTTCGGGGGACAGGGTCCAGAGACCCAGTACTTC; CDR3 protein: CASSFGGQGPETQYF; D gene: TRBD1; clone size: NA; J gene: TRBJ2-5; V gene: TRBV12-3/TRBV12-4
CDR3 DNA: TGTGCCAGCAGCCAAGAGGGCACCGGGATGGCAGATACGCAGTATTTT; CDR3 protein: CASSQEGTGMADTQYF; D gene: NA; clone size: NA; J gene: TRBJ2-3; V gene: TRBV4-2
CDR3 DNA: TGTGCCAGCAGGCGATCAGGTTCGGGTTCACCCCTCCACTTT; CDR3 protein: CASRRSGSGSPLHF; D gene: NA; clone size: few; J gene: TRBJ1-6; V gene: TRBV2
CDR3 DNA: TGCAGTGCTGGAGGGACTAGCGGGGGCCTAGCCAAAAACATTCAGTACTTC; CDR3 protein: CSAGGTSGGLAKNIQYF; D gene: TRBD2; clone size: NA; J gene: TRBJ2-4; V gene: TRBV20-1